These 20 T cell receptor beta chains were all obtained from the same sample, sequenced in a study of cytomegalovirus exposure and HLA in healthy donors. Primers: 60 Vbeta forward and 13 Jbeta reverse. The method was immunoSEQ multiplex PCR; TCRdb's version includes in-frame clones alone and lacks a portion of them. The sample carries about 73,000 clones, about 78% recorded once. Sequenced material: PBMCs. The receptors stem from a male donor in good health and CMV-seronegative.

The count of this clone is one. The V gene is TRBV6-6, the J gene TRBJ2-5, with a weak D call TRBD1 (7 bases). This CDR3 has 13 amino acids. Germline V gives CDR1 MNHNY, CDR2 SVGAGI (reference sequence). Trimming removed 10 bases at V and 3 bases at J, with 15 bases between. CDR3 amino acids: CATTRGTEETQYF. The CDR3 bases are TGTGCCACCACCCGCGGGACAGAAGAGACCCAGTACTTC.

J is TRBJ2-2 and V is TRBV19; TRBD1 matches 7 bases. This CDR3 has 16 residues. CDR1 LNHDA and CDR2 SQIVND come from the germline V gene (reference sequence). V was pared by 4 bases and J by 3 bases, with 8 bases of the junction left unmatched. CDR3: CASSKVQGLDTGELFF. The CDR3 bases are TGTGCCAGTAGTAAGGTACAGGGGTTGGACACCGGGGAGCTGTTTTTT.

This rearrangement joins TRBV5-4 to TRBJ2-4; possibly TRBD1 for D (6 bases). V was clipped by 4 bases and J by 3 bases, with 17 bases between them. The CDR3 is 16 residues long. The germline CDR1 and CDR2 sequences are SGHNT and YYREEE (reference sequence). CDR3 DNA sequence: TGTGCCAGCAGCCAAGGGACAACGAACGGCAAAAACATTCAGTACTTC. Protein sequence: CASSQGTTNGKNIQYF.

The rearrangement uses TRBV19 and TRBJ2-7; 9 nucleotides agree with TRBD2. V lost 5 bases and J lost 3; bases outside the gene matches: 5. Looked up from germline, CDR1 is LNHDA and CDR2 is SQIVND (reference sequence). This CDR3 has 14 residues. CDR3 sequence reads: CASSAGGSYYEQYF. DNA for the CDR3: TGTGCCAGTAGTGCGGGGGGGTCCTACTACGAGCAGTACTTC.

This clone has just one count. At the DNA level, this CDR3 is encoded by other sequences in the same sample as well. The CDR3 spells CASVQQSTDTQYF. The CDR3 region has the DNA TGTGCCAGTGTTCAACAATCCACAGATACGCAGTATTTT. The chain employs TRBV6-6 and TRBJ2-3; no clear D gene. There are 13 residues in the CDR3. Trimming removed 9 bases at V and 2 bases at J, with 12 bases between. CDR1 and CDR2 (germline): MNHNY, SVGAGI (reference sequence).

This chain connects TRBV30 to TRBJ1-2; no definite D call. The V and J ends lost 0 bases and 10 bases respectively, with 12 bases between them. The germline gives CDR1 GTSNPN, CDR2 SVGIG (reference sequence). This CDR3 is built from 12 residues. CDR3 sequence reads: CAWSVQAGDYTF. The CDR3 DNA follows: TGTGCCTGGAGTGTACAAGCGGGTGACTACACCTTC.

The chain uses TRBV19 and TRBJ2-5; 10 positions match TRBD2. Germline values: CDR1 LNHDA, CDR2 SQIVND (reference sequence). The CDR3 is made up of 16 amino acids. After removal of 1 base from V and 5 bases from J, the junction contained 7 bases not matched to a gene. Here the CDR3 reads CASSIAASGSWETQYF. In DNA form, the CDR3 reads TGTGCCAGTAGTATAGCGGCTAGCGGGAGCTGGGAGACCCAGTACTTC.

V gene TRBV7-9 combines with J gene TRBJ1-2, with 9 bases identical to TRBD1. The junction had 12 bases not matched to a gene; V was cut back by 5 bases and J by 5 bases. The V gene's germline CDR1 is SEHNR and CDR2 FQNEAQ (reference sequence). This CDR3 is built from 16 residues. The CDR3 region is CASSRNPGQGSYGYTF. As DNA, the CDR3 is TGTGCCAGCAGCCGCAATCCGGGACAGGGTAGTTATGGCTACACCTTC.

This clone was counted only a few times. This rearrangement joins TRBV10-1 to TRBJ2-1; TRBD1 aligns across 8 bases. CDR3 size: 10 residues. CDR1 is WNHNN and CDR2 is SYGVQD in the germline V gene (reference sequence). V was clipped by 10 bases and J by 15 bases; unmatched bases: 8. Written as DNA, the CDR3 is TGCGCCAACGGGGACAGGCTGAGGTTCTTC. Translated, it gives CANGDRLRFF.

The chain couples TRBV7-9 to TRBJ2-1; perhaps TRBD2 as D (6 bases). Per germline, CDR1 SEHNR and CDR2 FQNEAQ (reference sequence). The V and J ends lost 1 base and 5 bases respectively, with 15 bases between them. CDR3 length equals 16 residues. CDR3 coding DNA: TGTGCCAGCAGCTTAGAGGGCGGGGCCCCCAACAATGAGCAGTTCTTC. Translation gives CASSLEGGAPNNEQFF.

V is TRBV27 and J is TRBJ2-6, with a possible D match to TRBD1 (6 bases). CDR3 length: 15 residues. Germline loops: CDR1 MNHEY, CDR2 SMNVEV (reference sequence). V lost 5 bases and J lost 2, with 10 bases in between. This CDR3 is CASSPAGAGANVLTF. CDR3 nucleotide sequence: TGTGCCAGCAGTCCCGCAGGGGCTGGGGCCAACGTCCTGACTTTC.

This clone has just one count. The chain joins TRBV10-3 to TRBJ2-5, with D perhaps TRBD2 (6 bases). The CDR3 has 12 amino acids. With 3 bases removed from V and 5 bases from J, the gap between germline ends came to 7 bases. From germline, CDR1 is ENHRY and CDR2 SYGVKD. The CDR3 DNA reads as TGTGCCATCAGTGACGCGGGGGAGACCCAGTACTTC. Protein sequence: CAISDAGETQYF.

The CDR3: CASSLLRDTQYF. CDR3 bases: TGTGCCAGCAGCTTGTTGCGGGATACGCAGTATTTT. V gene TRBV5-6 combines with J gene TRBJ2-3; no clear D. V shed 1 base and J shed 6 bases, with 6 bases lying between them. CDR3 length: 12 residues. In germline, CDR1 is SGHDT, CDR2 YYEEEE.

This clone has just one count. The chain recombines TRBV5-5 with TRBJ2-5, with TRBD1 identical over 10 bases. Trimming took 0 bases from V and 4 from J; bases not matched to a gene: 6. CDR1 and CDR2 (germline): SGHKS, YYEKEE (reference sequence). The CDR3 loop spans 16 amino acids. The CDR3 region is CASSLGGTGARETQYF. CDR3 in DNA: TGTGCCAGCAGCTTGGGCGGGACAGGGGCCAGAGAGACCCAGTACTTC. Complete variable domain (other parts from reference TRBV5-5 and TRBJ2-5): DAGVTQSPTHLIKTRGQQVTLRCSPISGHKSVSWYQQVLGQGPQFIFQYYEKEERGRGNFPDRFSARQFPNYSSELNVNALLLGDSALYLCASSLGGTGARETQYFGPGTRLLVL.

Only one count was recorded for this clone. The chain recombines TRBV5-1 with TRBJ1-1; a possible D gene is TRBD1 (6 bases). V lost 0 bases, J lost 3 bases, and 12 bases lay in between. CDR3 length equals 15 residues. From germline, CDR1 is SGHRS and CDR2 YFSETQ. In DNA, the CDR3 is TGCGCCAGCAGCTTGGGCAGGGGCGTCGACACTGAAGCTTTCTTT. Its translation: CASSLGRGVDTEAFF.

The chain uses TRBV2 and TRBJ2-7, with 9 bases aligning to TRBD2. This CDR3 spans 15 amino acids. CDR1 is SNHLY and CDR2 is FYNNEI in the germline V gene. The V and J ends lost 4 bases and 5 bases, in that order; junction bases with no gene match: 9. CDR3 sequence: CASSVEGGRAHEQYF. As DNA, the CDR3 is TGTGCCAGCAGTGTTGAGGGCGGGAGGGCCCACGAGCAGTACTTC.

This clone was found a few times. This chain links TRBV5-1 with TRBJ2-2; no definite D call. Germline CDR1 is SGHRS and CDR2 is YFSETQ. CDR3 length: 14 amino acids. The V and J ends lost 5 bases and 5 bases respectively, with 13 bases between them. The CDR3, as DNA: TGCGCCAGCAGATCGGCTCGAGGTACCGGGGAGCTGTTTTTT. Amino acid sequence: CASRSARGTGELFF.

The V gene is TRBV6-5, the J gene TRBJ1-3; TRBD1 agrees at 11 bases. Germline CDR1 and CDR2: MNHEY and SVGAGI. The V gene end was trimmed by 6 bases and the J gene end by 8 bases; junction bases not matched to a gene: 6. This CDR3 has 14 amino acids. The CDR3 nucleotides read TGTGCCAGCAGCAGGACAGGGGGCAGGGACACCATATATTTT. The encoded protein is CASSRTGGRDTIYF.

The chain joins TRBV5-6 to TRBJ1-6; D perhaps matches TRBD1 (5 bases). CDR3 length equals 15 residues. Looked up from germline, CDR1 is SGHDT and CDR2 is YYEEEE. The V gene lost 0 bases and the J gene lost 8 bases, with 12 bases spanning the gap. The DNA for the CDR3 is TGTGCCAGCAGCTTGGGTCCGGGGGTGGATTCACCCCTCCACTTT. Residues: CASSLGPGVDSPLHF. The variable domain in full, completed from reference TRBV5-6 and TRBJ1-6, reads DAGVTQSPTHLIKTRGQQVTLRCSPKSGHDTVSWYQQALGQGPQFIFQYYEEEERQRGNFPDRFSGHQFPNYSSELNVNALLLGDSALYLCASSLGPGVDSPLHFGNGTRLTVT.

This chain uses TRBV5-8 with TRBJ2-3; TRBD2 aligns across 9 bases. The germline V gene has CDR1 SGHTS and CDR2 YDEGEE. V dropped 4 bases and J dropped 3; count of bases not matched to a gene: 12. The CDR3 covers 17 residues. CDR3 sequence reads: CASSIRSGLASTDTQYF. CDR3 DNA sequence: TGTGCCAGCAGCATACGTTCGGGACTAGCATCAACAGATACGCAGTATTTT.